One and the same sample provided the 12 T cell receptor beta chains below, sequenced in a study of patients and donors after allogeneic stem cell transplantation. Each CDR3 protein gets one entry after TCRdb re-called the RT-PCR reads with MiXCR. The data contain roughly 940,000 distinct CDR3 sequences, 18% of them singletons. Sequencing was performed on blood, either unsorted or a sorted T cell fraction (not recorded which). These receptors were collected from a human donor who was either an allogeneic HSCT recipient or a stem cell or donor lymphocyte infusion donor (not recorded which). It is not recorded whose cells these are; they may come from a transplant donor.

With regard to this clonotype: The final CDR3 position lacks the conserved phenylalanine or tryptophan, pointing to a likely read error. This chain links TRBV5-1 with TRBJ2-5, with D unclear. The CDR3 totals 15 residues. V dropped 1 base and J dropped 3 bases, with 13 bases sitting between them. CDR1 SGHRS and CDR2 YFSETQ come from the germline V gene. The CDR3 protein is CASSLRVGVEETQYY. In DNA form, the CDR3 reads TGCGCCAGCAGCTTGAGGGTAGGCGTGGAAGAGACCCAGTACTAC.

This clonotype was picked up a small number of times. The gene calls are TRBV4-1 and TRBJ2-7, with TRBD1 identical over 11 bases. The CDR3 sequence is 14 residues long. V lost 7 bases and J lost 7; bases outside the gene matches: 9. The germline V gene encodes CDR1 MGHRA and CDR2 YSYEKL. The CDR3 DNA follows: TGCGCCAGCAAACTTGGACAGGGGGCGGGGGAGCAGTACTTC. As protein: CASKLGQGAGEQYF.

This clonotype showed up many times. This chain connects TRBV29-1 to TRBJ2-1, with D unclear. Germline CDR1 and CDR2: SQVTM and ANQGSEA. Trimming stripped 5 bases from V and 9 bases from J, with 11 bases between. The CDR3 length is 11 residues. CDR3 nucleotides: TGCAGCGTTCCTATCTCGGGTGAGCAGTTCTTC. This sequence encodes CSVPISGEQFF.

Written as DNA, the CDR3 is TGTGCCAGCAGCTTAGGGGACAGGGGACGGAGCTCCTACGAGCAGTACTTC. It yields the protein CASSLGDRGRSSYEQYF. The V gene is TRBV11-3, the J gene TRBJ2-7; 10 bases match TRBD1. The CDR3 runs 17 residues. Germline V gives CDR1 SGHNT, CDR2 YENEEA. Trimming removed 1 base from V and 0 bases from J; junction bases left unmatched: 6.

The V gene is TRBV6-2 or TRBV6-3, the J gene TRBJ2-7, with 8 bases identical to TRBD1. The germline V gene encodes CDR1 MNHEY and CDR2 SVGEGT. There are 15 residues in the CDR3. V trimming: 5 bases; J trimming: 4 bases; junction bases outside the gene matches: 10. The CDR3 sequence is CASSRVRDRTYEQYF. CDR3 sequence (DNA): TGTGCCAGCAGTAGGGTCCGGGACAGGACGTACGAGCAGTACTTC.

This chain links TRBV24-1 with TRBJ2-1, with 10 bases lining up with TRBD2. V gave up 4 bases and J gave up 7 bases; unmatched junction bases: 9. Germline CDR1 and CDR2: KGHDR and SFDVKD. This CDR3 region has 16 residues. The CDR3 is CATSDPSGGASNEQFF. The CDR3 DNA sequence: TGTGCCACCAGTGACCCCAGCGGGGGGGCCAGTAATGAGCAGTTCTTC.

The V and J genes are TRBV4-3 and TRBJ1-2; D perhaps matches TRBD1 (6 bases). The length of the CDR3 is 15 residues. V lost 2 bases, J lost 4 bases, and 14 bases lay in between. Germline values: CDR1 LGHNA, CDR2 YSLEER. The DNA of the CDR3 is TGCGCCAGCAGCCAAAGCGCGACAGGATTCTATGGCTACACCTTC. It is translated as CASSQSATGFYGYTF.

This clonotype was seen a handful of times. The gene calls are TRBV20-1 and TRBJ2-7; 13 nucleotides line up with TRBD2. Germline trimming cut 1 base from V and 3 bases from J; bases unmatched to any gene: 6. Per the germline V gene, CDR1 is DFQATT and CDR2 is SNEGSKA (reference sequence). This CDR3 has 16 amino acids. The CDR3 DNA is TGCAGTGCTAGAGTTATCAGGACTAGCGGGGGCTACGAGCAGTACTTC. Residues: CSARVIRTSGGYEQYF.

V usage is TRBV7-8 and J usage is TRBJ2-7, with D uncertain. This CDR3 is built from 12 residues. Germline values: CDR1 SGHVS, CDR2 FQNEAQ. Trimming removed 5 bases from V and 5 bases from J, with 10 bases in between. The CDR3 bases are TGTGCCAGCAGCCCCTACCCGGACGAGCAGTACTTC. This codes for CASSPYPDEQYF. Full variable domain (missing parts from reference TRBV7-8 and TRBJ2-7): GAGVSQSPRYKVAKRGQDVALRCDPISGHVSLFWYQQALGQGPEFLTYFQNEAQLDKSGLPSDRFFAERPEGSVSTLKIQRTQQEDSAVYLCASSPYPDEQYFGPGTRLTVT.

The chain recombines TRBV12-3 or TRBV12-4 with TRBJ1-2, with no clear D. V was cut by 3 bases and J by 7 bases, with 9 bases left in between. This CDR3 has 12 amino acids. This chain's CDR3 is CASSFSGSGYTF. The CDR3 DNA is TGTGCCAGCAGTTTTTCGGGTAGTGGCTACACCTTC.

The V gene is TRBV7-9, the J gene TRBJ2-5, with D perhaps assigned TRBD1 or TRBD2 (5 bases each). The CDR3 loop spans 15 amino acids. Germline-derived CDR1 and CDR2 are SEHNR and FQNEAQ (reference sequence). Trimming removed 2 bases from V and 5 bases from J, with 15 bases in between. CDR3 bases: TGTGCCAGCAGCTTATTCTCGGGATGGGGCGAGACCCAGTACTTC. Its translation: CASSLFSGWGETQYF. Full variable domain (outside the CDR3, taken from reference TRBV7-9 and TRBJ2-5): DTGVSQNPRHKITKRGQNVTFRCDPISEHNRLYWYRQTLGQGPEFLTYFQNEAQLEKSRLLSDRFSAERPKGSFSTLEIQRTEQGDSAMYLCASSLFSGWGETQYFGPGTRLLVL.

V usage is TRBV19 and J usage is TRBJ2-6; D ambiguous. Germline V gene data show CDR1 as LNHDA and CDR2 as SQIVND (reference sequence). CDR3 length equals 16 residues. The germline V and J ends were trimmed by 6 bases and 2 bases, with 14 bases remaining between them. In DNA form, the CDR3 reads TGTGCCAGTAGAAAAATGGAAGGTGCTGGGGCCAACGTCCTGACTTTC. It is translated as CASRKMEGAGANVLTF.